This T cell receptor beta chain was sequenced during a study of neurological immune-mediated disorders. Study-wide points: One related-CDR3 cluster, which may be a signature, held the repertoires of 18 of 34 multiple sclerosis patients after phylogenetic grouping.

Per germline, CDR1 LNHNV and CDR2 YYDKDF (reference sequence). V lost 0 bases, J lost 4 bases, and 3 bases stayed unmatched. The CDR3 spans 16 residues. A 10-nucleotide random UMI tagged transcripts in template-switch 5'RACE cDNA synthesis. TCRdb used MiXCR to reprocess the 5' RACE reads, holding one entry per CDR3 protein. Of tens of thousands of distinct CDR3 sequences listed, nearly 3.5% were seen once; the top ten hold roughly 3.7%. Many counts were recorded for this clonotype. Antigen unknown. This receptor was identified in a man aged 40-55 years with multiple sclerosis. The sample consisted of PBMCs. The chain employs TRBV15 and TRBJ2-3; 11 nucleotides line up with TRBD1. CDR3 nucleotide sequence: TGTGCCACCAGCAGAGATAGGGGACAGGGGGCAGATACGCAGTATTTT. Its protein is CATSRDRGQGADTQYF.